Below are 10 T cell receptor beta chains sequenced from a single sample in a study of T cells in Graves' hyperthyroidism and ophthalmopathy. There were TCR beta CDR3 regions amplified from RNA transcripts. Using the HTBI primer set, a first-round RT-PCR was run on the TCR CDR3. TCRdb re-derived calls from the multiplex PCR reads in MiXCR, one entry per CDR3 protein. The sample lists 690,000 or so distinct CDR3 sequences; around 19% were seen once. Sequenced: blood. All receptors derive from a woman aged 45-65 years with Graves' hyperthyroidism that later progressed to Graves' ophthalmopathy.

This clonotype appeared a few times. This sequence joins TRBV10-1 and TRBJ2-1; 7 bases line up with TRBD2. V trimming: 3 bases; J trimming: 9 bases; junction bases outside the gene matches: 2. This CDR3 is 12 amino acids long. CDR1 and CDR2 from the germline V gene are WNHNN and SYGVQD (reference sequence). The CDR3 here is CASSDGGTEQFF. CDR3 in DNA: TGCGCCAGCAGTGACGGGGGGACTGAGCAGTTCTTC.

The chain carries TRBV4-1 and TRBJ1-2, with D uncertain. Germline V gene data show CDR1 as MGHRA and CDR2 as YSYEKL. V was clipped by 0 bases and J by 4 bases, with 12 bases between them. This CDR3 region has 15 residues. CDR3 region: CASSQDGEIGYGYTF. CDR3 nucleotide sequence: TGCGCCAGCAGCCAAGATGGGGAGATTGGCTATGGCTACACCTTC.

This clonotype appeared a few times. The rearrangement links TRBV5-4 to TRBJ1-1; D is unresolved. V was shortened by 0 bases and J by 5 bases, with 11 bases between the two germline ends. Germline assignment: CDR1 SGHNT and CDR2 YYREEE (reference sequence). CDR3 length equals 14 residues. In DNA, the CDR3 is TGTGCCAGCAGCTTGGAGGCATTGACAACTGAAGCTTTCTTT. Its protein is CASSLEALTTEAFF.

This clonotype showed up just a few times. The V gene is TRBV4-1, the J gene TRBJ2-2; D remains ambiguous. The CDR3 is 13 residues long. Trimming removed 0 bases at V and 4 bases at J, with 3 bases between. Germline V gives CDR1 MGHRA, CDR2 YSYEKL. CDR3 bases: TGCGCCAGCAGCCAAGACATCACCGGGGAGCTGTTTTTT. It codes for CASSQDITGELFF.

The V and J genes are TRBV20-1 and TRBJ2-7; tentative D call: TRBD2 (7 bases). Trimming cost V 2 bases and J 1 base, with 15 bases left between them. The length of the CDR3 is 15 residues. CDR1 DFQATT and CDR2 SNEGSKA come from the germline V gene (reference sequence). In nucleotides, the CDR3 is TGCAGTGCTAGAATCGGCGGGGGCGCGTCCTACGAGCAGTACTTC. Protein: CSARIGGGASYEQYF.

Ten or more counts support this clonotype. The chain combines TRBV10-1 with TRBJ2-1; the D gene could be TRBD1 or TRBD2 (7 bases each). Germline V gene sequence: CDR1 WNHNN, CDR2 SYGVQD (reference sequence). V dropped 2 bases and J dropped 5 bases, with 13 bases sitting between them. The CDR3 totals 15 residues. The CDR3 loop is CASSEQGGPHNEQFF. The CDR3 region has the DNA TGCGCCAGCAGTGAGCAGGGGGGGCCCCACAATGAGCAGTTCTTC.

V is TRBV19 and J is TRBJ2-2; TRBD2 might be the D (5 bases). The V end lost 6 bases, the J end lost 9 bases, and 20 bases lay between the germline ends. This CDR3 is 15 amino acids long. Germline V lookup: CDR1 LNHDA, CDR2 SQIVND (reference sequence). Here the CDR3 DNA reads TGTGCCAGTAGCGTTCCCCTCGGGGTTCCGAGGGAGCTGTTTTTT. It is translated as CASSVPLGVPRELFF. The full variable domain, in which reference TRBV19 and TRBJ2-2 provide the parts outside the CDR3, is DGGITQSPKYLFRKEGQNVTLSCEQNLNHDAMYWYRQDPGQGLRLIYYSQIVNDFQKGDIAEGYSVSREKKESFPLTVTSAQKNPTAFYLCASSVPLGVPRELFFGEGSRLTVL.

This rearrangement joins TRBV7-9 to TRBJ2-1, with D unresolved. The CDR3 is 15 amino acids. From germline, CDR1 is SEHNR and CDR2 FQNEAQ (reference sequence). The germline V and J ends were trimmed by 0 bases and 2 bases, with 8 bases remaining between them. The CDR3 reads CASSLAPPTYNEQFF. CDR3 nucleotide sequence: TGTGCCAGCAGCTTAGCGCCTCCGACCTACAATGAGCAGTTCTTC.

The rearrangement links TRBV9 to TRBJ2-5; perhaps TRBD1 as D (6 bases). Germline V lookup: CDR1 SGDLS, CDR2 YYNGEE. V lost 4 bases, J lost 4 bases, and 14 bases lay in between. CDR3 length: 14 amino acids. CDR3 amino acids: CASSPRRGGETQYF. CDR3 DNA: TGTGCCAGCAGCCCCCGTCGAGGGGGAGAGACCCAGTACTTC.

This clonotype was detected many times. The chain is built from TRBV27 and TRBJ1-1; unclear D gene. Germline V gene lookup returns CDR1 MNHEY and CDR2 SMNVEV (reference sequence). V lost 4 bases, J lost 1 base, and 13 bases lay in between. The CDR3 spans 15 residues. CDR3 sequence reads: CASSYRRGSNTEAFF. The CDR3 coding sequence is TGTGCCAGCAGTTACCGTCGGGGTTCGAACACTGAAGCTTTCTTT.